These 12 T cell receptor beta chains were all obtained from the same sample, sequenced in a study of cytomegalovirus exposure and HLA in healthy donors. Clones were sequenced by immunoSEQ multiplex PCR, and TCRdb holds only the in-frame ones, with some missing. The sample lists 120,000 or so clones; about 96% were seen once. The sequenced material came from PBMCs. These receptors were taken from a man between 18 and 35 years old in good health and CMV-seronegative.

CDR3 nucleotides: TGTGCCAGCAGCATGACAGGGGAGGCCGGGGAGCTGTTTTTT. Translation gives CASSMTGEAGELFF. V and J are TRBV11-3 and TRBJ2-2; 8 nucleotides match TRBD1. The CDR3 covers 14 residues. V was pared by 5 bases and J by 6 bases, with 5 bases of the junction left unmatched. From germline, CDR1 is SGHNT and CDR2 YENEEA. The entire variable domain, with the rest obtained from reference TRBV11-3 and TRBJ2-2, is as follows: EAGVVQSPRYKIIEKKQPVAFWCNPISGHNTLYWYLQNLGQGPELLIRYENEEAVDDSQLPKDRFSAERLKGVDSTLKIQPAELGDSAVYLCASSMTGEAGELFFGEGSRLTVL.

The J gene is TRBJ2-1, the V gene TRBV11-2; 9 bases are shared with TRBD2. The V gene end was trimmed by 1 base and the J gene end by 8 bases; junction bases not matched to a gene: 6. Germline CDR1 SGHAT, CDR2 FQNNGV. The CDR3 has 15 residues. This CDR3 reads CASSLATSGVYEQFF. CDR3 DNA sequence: TGTGCCAGCAGCTTAGCGACTAGCGGTGTCTATGAGCAGTTCTTC.

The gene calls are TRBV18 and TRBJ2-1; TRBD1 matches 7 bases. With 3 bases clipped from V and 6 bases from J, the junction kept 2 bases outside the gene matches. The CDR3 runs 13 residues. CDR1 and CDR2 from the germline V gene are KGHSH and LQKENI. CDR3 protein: CASSPPGGNEQFF. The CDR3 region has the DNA TGTGCCAGCTCACCCCCAGGGGGCAATGAGCAGTTCTTC.

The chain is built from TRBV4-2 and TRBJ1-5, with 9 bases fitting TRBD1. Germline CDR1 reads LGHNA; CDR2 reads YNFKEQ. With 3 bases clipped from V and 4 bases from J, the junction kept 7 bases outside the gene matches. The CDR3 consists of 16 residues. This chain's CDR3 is CASSQAFGTGNQPQHF. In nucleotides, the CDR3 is TGTGCCAGCAGCCAGGCGTTCGGGACAGGGAATCAGCCCCAGCATTTT.

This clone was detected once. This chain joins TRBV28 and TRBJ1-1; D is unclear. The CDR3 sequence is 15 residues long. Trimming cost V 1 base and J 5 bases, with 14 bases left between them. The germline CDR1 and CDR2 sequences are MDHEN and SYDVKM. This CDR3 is CASSLYQDLRTEAFF. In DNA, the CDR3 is TGTGCCAGCAGTTTATACCAGGATCTAAGGACTGAAGCTTTCTTT.

The CDR3 DNA reads as TGTGCCAGCAGCTTAGGACTAGCGGTCACCGGGGAGCTGTTTTTT. It is translated as CASSLGLAVTGELFF. This chain links TRBV7-3 with TRBJ2-2; 10 bases line up with TRBD2. V shed 2 bases, J shed 4 bases, and the junction held 1 base outside the gene matches. This CDR3 region has 15 residues. Per germline, CDR1 SGHTA and CDR2 FQGTGA. Full variable domain (rest looked up from reference TRBV7-3 and TRBJ2-2): GAGVSQTPSNKVTEKGKYVELRCDPISGHTALYWYRQSLGQGPEFLIYFQGTGAADDSGLPNDRFFAVRPEGSVSTLKIQRTERGDSAVYLCASSLGLAVTGELFFGEGSRLTVL.

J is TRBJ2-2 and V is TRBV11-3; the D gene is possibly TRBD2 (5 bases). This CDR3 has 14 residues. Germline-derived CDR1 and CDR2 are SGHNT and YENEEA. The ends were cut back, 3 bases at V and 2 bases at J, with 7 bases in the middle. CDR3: CASSFTGNTGELFF. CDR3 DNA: TGTGCCAGCAGCTTTACGGGAAACACCGGGGAGCTGTTTTTT.

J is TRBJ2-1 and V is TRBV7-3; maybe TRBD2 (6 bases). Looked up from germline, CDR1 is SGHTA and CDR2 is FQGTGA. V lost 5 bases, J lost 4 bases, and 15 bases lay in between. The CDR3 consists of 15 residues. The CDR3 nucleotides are TGTGCCAGCAGCCCCTTAGCGGCTAAGTACAATGAGCAGTTCTTC. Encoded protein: CASSPLAAKYNEQFF.

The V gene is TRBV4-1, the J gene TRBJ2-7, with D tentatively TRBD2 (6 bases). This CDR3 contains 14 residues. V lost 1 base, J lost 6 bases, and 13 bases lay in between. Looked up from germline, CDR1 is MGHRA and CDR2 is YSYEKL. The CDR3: CASSQVAVSVEQYF. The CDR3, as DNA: TGCGCCAGCAGCCAAGTAGCGGTTTCGGTCGAGCAGTACTTC.

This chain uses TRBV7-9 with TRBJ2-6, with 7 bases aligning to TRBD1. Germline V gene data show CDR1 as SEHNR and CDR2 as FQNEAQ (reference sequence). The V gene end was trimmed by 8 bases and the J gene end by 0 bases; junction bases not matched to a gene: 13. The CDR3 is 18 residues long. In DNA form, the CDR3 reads TGTGCCAGCTATTCGACAGGGAACATCAACTCTGGGGCCAACGTCCTGACTTTC. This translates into CASYSTGNINSGANVLTF.

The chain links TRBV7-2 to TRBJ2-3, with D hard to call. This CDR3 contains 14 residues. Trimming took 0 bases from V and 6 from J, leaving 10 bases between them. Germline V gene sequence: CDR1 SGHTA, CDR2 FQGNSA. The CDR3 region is CASSLAPPRDTQYF. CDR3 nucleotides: TGTGCCAGCAGCTTAGCGCCTCCCAGGGATACGCAGTATTTT.

DNA for the CDR3: TGTGCCATCAGTGAGAGGGGTTATCAGCCCCAGCATTTT. This sequence encodes CAISERGYQPQHF. The J gene is TRBJ1-5, the V gene TRBV10-3; weak D call: TRBD1 (5 bases). This CDR3 is 13 amino acids long. The V and J ends lost 2 bases and 5 bases respectively, with 7 bases between them. Germline-derived CDR1 and CDR2 are ENHRY and SYGVKD.